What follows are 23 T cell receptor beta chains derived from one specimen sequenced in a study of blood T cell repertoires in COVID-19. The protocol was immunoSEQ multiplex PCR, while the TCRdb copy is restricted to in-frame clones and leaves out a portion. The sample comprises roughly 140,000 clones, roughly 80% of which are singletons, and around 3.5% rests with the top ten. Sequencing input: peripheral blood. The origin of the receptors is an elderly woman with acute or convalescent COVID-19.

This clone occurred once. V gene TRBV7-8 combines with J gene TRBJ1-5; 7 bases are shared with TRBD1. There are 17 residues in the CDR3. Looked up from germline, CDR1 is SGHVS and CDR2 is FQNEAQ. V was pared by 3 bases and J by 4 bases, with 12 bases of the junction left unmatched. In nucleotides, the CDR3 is TGTGCCAGCAGCTTCGGGGGCCAGGGGGTCACTAATCAGCCCCAGCATTTT. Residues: CASSFGGQGVTNQPQHF.

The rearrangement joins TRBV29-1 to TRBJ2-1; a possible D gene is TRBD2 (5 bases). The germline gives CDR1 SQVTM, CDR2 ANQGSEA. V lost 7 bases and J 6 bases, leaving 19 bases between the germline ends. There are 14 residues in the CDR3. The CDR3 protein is CSAGTSRVFNEQFF. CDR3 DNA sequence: TGCAGCGCTGGTACTAGTAGGGTATTCAATGAGCAGTTCTTC.

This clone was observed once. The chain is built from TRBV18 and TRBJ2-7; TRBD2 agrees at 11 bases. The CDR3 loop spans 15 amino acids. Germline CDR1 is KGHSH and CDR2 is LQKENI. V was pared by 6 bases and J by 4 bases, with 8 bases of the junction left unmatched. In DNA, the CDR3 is TGTGCCAGCTCCTTAGCGGGAGGGTCTGGGTACGAGCAGTACTTC. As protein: CASSLAGGSGYEQYF.

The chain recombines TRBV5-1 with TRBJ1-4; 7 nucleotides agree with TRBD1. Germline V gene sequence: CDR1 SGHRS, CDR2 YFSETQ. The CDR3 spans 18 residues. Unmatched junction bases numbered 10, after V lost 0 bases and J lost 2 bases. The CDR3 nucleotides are TGCGCCAGCAGCTTGGCCGGGACAGCCTCAAGGACTAATGAAAAACTGTTTTTT. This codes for CASSLAGTASRTNEKLFF.

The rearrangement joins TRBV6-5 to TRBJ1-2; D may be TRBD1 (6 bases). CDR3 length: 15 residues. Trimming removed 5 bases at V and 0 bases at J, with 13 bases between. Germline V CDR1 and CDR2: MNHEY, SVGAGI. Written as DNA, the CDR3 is TGTGCCAGCAGTCCTAACAGGGCACCTAACTATGGCTACACCTTC. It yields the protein CASSPNRAPNYGYTF.

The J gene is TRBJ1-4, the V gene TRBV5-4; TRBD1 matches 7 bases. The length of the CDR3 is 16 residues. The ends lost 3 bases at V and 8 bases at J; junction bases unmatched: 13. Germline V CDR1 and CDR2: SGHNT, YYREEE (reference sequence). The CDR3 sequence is CASSSYGGQPTEKLFF. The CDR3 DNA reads TGTGCCAGCAGCTCGTATGGGGGACAGCCTACCGAAAAACTGTTTTTT. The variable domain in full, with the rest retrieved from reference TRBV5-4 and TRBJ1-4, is ETGVTQSPTHLIKTRGQQVTLRCSSQSGHNTVSWYQQALGQGPQFIFQYYREEENGRGNFPPRFSGLQFPNYSSELNVNALELDDSALYLCASSSYGGQPTEKLFFGSGTQLSVL.

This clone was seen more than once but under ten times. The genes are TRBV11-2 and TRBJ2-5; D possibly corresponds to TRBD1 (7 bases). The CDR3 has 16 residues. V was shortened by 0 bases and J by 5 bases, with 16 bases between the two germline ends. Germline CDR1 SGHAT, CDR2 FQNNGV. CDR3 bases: TGTGCCAGCAGCTTAGATAGGCGGACAGGAGGGGAGACCCAGTACTTC. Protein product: CASSLDRRTGGETQYF.

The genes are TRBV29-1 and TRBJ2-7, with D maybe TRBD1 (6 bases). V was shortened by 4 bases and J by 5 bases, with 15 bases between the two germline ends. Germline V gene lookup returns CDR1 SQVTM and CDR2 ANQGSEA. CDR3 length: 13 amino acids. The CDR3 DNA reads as TGCAGCGTTGCCGGACAGCTTATGAACGAGCAGTACTTC. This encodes CSVAGQLMNEQYF.

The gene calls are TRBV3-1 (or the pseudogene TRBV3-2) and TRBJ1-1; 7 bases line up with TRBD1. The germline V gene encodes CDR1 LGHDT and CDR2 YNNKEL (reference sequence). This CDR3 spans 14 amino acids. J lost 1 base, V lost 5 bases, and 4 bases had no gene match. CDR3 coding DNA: TGTGCCAGCAGCTCTCAGGGGGGGAACACTGAAGCTTTCTTT. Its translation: CASSSQGGNTEAFF.

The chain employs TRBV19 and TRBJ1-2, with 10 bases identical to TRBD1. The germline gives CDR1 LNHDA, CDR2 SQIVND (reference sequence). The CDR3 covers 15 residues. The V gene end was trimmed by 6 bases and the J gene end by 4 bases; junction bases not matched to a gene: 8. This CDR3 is CASRPGTGASYGYTF. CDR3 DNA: TGTGCCAGTAGACCCGGGACAGGGGCATCCTATGGCTACACCTTC.

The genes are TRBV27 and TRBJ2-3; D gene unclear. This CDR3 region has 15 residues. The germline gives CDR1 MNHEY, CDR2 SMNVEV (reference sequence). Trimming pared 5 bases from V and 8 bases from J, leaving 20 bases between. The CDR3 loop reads CASSESLPLQSTQYF. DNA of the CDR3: TGTGCCAGCAGTGAGAGTCTCCCCCTTCAATCTACGCAGTATTTT.

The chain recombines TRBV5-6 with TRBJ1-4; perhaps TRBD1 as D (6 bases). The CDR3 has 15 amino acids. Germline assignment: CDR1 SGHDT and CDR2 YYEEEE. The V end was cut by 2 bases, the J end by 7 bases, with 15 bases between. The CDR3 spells CASSLQGRNGEKLFF. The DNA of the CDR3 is TGTGCCAGCAGCTTACAGGGAAGGAATGGTGAAAAACTGTTTTTT.

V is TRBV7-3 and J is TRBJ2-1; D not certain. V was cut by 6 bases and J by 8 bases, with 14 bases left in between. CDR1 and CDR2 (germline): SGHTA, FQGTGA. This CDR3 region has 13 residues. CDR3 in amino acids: CASSPGFVHEQFF. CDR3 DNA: TGTGCCAGCAGTCCCGGGTTTGTTCATGAGCAGTTCTTC.

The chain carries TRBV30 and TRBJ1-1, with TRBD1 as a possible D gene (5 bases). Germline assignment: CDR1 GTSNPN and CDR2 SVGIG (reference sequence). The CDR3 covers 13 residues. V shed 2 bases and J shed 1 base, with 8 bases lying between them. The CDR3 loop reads CAWSITGNTEAFF. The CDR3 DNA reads TGTGCCTGGAGTATAACAGGGAACACTGAAGCTTTCTTT. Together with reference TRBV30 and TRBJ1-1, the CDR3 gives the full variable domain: SQTIHQWPATLVQPVGSPLSLECTVEGTSNPNLYWYRQAAGRGLQLLFYSVGIGQISSEVPQNLSASRPQDRQFILSSKKLLLSDSGFYLCAWSITGNTEAFFGQGTRLTVV.

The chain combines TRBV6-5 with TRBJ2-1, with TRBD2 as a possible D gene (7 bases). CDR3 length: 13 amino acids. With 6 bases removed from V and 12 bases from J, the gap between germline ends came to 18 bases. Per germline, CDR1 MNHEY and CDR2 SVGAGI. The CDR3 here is CASRGGTRKLQFF. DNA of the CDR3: TGTGCCAGCAGGGGGGGGACACGGAAGTTGCAGTTCTTC.

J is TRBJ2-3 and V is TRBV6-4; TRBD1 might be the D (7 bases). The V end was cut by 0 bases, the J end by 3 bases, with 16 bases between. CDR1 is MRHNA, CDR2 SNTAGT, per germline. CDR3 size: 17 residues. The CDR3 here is CASSDSFGPGGTDTQYF. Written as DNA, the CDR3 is TGTGCCAGCAGTGACTCTTTCGGTCCAGGGGGGACAGATACGCAGTATTTT.

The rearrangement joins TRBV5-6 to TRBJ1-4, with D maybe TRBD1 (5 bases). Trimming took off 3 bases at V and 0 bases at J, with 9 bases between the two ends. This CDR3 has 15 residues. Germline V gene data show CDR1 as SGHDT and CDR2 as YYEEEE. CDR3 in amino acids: CASSWGEATNEKLFF. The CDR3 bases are TGTGCCAGCAGCTGGGGGGAAGCAACTAATGAAAAACTGTTTTTT. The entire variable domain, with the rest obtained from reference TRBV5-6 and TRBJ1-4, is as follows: DAGVTQSPTHLIKTRGQQVTLRCSPKSGHDTVSWYQQALGQGPQFIFQYYEEEERQRGNFPDRFSGHQFPNYSSELNVNALLLGDSALYLCASSWGEATNEKLFFGSGTQLSVL.

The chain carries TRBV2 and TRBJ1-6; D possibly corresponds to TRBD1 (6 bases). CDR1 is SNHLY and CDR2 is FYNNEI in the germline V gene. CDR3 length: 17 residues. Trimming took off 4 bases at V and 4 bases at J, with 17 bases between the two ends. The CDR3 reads CASSVLGGTFYNSPLHF. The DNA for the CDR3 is TGTGCCAGCAGTGTCCTCGGGGGGACATTTTATAATTCACCCCTCCACTTT.

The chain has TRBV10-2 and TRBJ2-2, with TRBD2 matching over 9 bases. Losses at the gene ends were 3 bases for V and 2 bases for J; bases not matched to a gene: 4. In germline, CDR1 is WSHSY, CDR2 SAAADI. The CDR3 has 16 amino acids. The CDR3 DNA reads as TGCGCCAGCAGTGAAGCAGCGGGAGGAAACACCGGGGAGCTGTTTTTT. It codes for CASSEAAGGNTGELFF.

The CDR3 bases are TGTGCCAGCACCCCGACAGGGTTTGACACTGAAGCTTTCTTT. It specifies CASTPTGFDTEAFF. The V and J genes are TRBV3-1 (or the pseudogene TRBV3-2) and TRBJ1-1, with 7 positions matching TRBD1. Losses at the gene ends were 7 bases for V and 3 bases for J; bases not matched to a gene: 8. CDR3 size: 14 residues. Germline CDR1 and CDR2: LGHDT and YNNKEL (reference sequence).

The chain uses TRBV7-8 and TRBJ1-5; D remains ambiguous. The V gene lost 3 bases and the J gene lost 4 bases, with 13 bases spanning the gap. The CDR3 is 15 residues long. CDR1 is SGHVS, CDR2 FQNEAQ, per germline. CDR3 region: CASSFGRAGNQPQHF. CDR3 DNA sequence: TGTGCCAGCAGCTTCGGGAGGGCTGGGAATCAGCCCCAGCATTTT.

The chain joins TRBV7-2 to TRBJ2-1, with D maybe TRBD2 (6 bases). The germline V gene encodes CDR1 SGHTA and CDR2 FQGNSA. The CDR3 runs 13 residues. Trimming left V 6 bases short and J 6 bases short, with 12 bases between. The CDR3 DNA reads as TGTGCCAGCAGGTCAAGAGCGGGCAATGAGCAGTTCTTC. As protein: CASRSRAGNEQFF.

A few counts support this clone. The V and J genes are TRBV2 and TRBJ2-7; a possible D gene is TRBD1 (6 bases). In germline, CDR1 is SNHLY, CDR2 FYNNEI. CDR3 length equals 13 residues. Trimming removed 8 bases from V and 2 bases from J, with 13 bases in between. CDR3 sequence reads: CASGRQAPYEQYF. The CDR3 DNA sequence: TGTGCCAGCGGGAGACAGGCTCCCTACGAGCAGTACTTC.